This T cell receptor (beta chain) emerged from a study of shared clonotypes between healthy human individuals. Germline CDR1 SGHRS, CDR2 YFSETQ. The CDR3 covers 19 residues. V was clipped by 0 bases and J by 0 bases; unmatched bases: 7. Libraries were prepared by immunoSEQ multiplex PCR; TCRdb keeps only in-frame clonotypes and omits some of them. In the table there are about 820,000 clones, 80% to 95% of which are singletons. Terminally differentiated effector memory CD45RA+ cells were left out of the naive CD8 fraction, which was CD45RO-negative and positively selected for CCR7. The clonotype was recovered from a young man in good health. The specimen was naive CD8+ T cells sorted from blood. The chain couples TRBV5-1 to TRBJ2-1, with 12 bases that match TRBD2. As DNA, the CDR3 is TGCGCCAGCAGCTTGGGACTAGCGGGAGAGGAAAGCTCCTACAATGAGCAGTTCTTC. This gives the protein CASSLGLAGEESSYNEQFF.